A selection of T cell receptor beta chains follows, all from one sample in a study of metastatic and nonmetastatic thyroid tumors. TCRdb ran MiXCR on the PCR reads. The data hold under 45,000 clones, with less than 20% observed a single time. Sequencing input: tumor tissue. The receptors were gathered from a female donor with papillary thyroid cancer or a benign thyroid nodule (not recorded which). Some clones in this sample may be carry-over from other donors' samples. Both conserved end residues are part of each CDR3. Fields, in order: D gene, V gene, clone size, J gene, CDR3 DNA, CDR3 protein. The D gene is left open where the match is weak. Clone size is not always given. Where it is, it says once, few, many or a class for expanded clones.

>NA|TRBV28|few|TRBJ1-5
TGTGCCAGCAGTTTATTATCTTGGCAGGGTTCTCAGCCCCAGCATTTT
CASSLLSWQGSQPQHF
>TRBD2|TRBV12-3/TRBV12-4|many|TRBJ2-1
TGTGCCAGCAGTGGGACTAGCGGGATAAGCAATGAGCAGTTCTTC
CASSGTSGISNEQFF
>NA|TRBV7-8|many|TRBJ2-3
TGTGCCAGCAGCATAGGGTACAGCACAGATACGCAGTATTTT
CASSIGYSTDTQYF
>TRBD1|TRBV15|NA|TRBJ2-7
TGTGCCACCAGCAGAGGACAGGGTGGCGAGCAGTACTTC
CATSRGQGGEQYF
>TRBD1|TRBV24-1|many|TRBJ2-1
TGTGCCACCAGTGATTTGCTGGGACAGGGGAGGGATGAGCAGTTCTTC
CATSDLLGQGRDEQFF
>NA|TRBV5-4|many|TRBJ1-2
TGTGCCAGCAGCTTGGGACAGAGTAACTATGGCTACACCTTC
CASSLGQSNYGYTF
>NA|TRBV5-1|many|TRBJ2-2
TGCGCCAGCAGCTTGGGACAGGTTTCTCCCGGGGAGCTGTTTTTT
CASSLGQVSPGELFF
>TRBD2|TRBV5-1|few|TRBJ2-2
TGCGCCATCCGGTCTAGCGGGAGCCTGGGCTACACCGGGGAGCTGTTTTTT
CAIRSSGSLGYTGELFF
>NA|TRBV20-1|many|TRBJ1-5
TGCAGTGCTAGAGACCCCTATGGGGGCAATCAGCCCCAGCATTTT
CSARDPYGGNQPQHF
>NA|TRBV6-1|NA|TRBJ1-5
TGTGCCAGCAGTGGAGGGATGGGGGGGTCCTTAAATCAGCCCCAGCATTTT
CASSGGMGGSLNQPQHF
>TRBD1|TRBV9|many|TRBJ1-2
TGTGCCAGCAGCGCCACAGGGGGCGCAGTCTATGGCTACACCTTC
CASSATGGAVYGYTF
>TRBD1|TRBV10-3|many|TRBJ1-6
TGTGCCATCAGTGAGTCGGGACAGCTGAATTCACCCCTCCACTTT
CAISESGQLNSPLHF
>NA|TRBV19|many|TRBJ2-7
TGTGCCAGTAGTATAGATGCAGCCCGAGGGGGGTTTATCTACGAGCAGTACTTC
CASSIDAARGGFIYEQYF
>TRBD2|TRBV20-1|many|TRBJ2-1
TGCAGTGCTAGAGATGGCGGGAGAGTCCACAATGAGCAGTTCTTC
CSARDGGRVHNEQFF
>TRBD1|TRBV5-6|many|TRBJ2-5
TGTGCCAGCAGCTTGGGACAGGGTGAAGAGACCCAGTACTTC
CASSLGQGEETQYF
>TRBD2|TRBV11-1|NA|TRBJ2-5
TGTGCCAGCAGCCTCTTGGGAGGGCCCGGTGAGACCCAGTACTTT
CASSLLGGPGETQYF
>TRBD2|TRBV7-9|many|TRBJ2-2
TGTGCCAGCAGCTTAGAGCTGGCGGGAGCCGGGGAGCTGTTTTTT
CASSLELAGAGELFF
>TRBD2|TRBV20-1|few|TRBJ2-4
TGCAGTGCTAGAGATGGTTTGGCTAGCGGGAGGCCCAAAGCCAAAAACATTCAGTACTTC
CSARDGLASGRPKAKNIQYF
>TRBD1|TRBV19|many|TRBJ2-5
TGTGCCAGTAGTAGGGACAGACAAGAGACCCAGTACTTC
CASSRDRQETQYF
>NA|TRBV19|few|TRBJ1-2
TGTGCCAGTAGTCCGCGACAGCAGATTCTCCATGGCTACACCTTC
CASSPRQQILHGYTF
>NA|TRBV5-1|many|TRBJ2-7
TGCGCCAGCAGCTTGGGGGGGCTAGGTCAGTTTGTGTACGAGCAGTACTTC
CASSLGGLGQFVYEQYF
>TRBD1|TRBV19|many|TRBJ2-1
TGTGCCAGTAGCAAGACAGGGGGTGAGCAGTTCTTC
CASSKTGGEQFF
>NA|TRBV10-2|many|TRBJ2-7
TGCGCCAGCAGTGACCCCGAGGGAGGAGCCTACGAGCAGTACTTC
CASSDPEGGAYEQYF
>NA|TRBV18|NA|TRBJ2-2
TGTGCCAGCTCACCCCAGACAGGAGGCGCGACCGGGGAGCTGTTTTTT
CASSPQTGGATGELFF
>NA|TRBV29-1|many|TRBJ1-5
TGCAGCGTTGCAGAATGGGCAGGGAAGAATCAGCCCCAGCATTTT
CSVAEWAGKNQPQHF
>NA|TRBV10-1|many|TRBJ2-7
TGCGCCAGCAGTGAGTCGGTCATATATAAGCCCTACGAGCAGTACTTC
CASSESVIYKPYEQYF
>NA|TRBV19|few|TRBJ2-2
TGTGCCACCTTTCACCGGACAGTGACCGGGGAGCTGTTTTTT
CATFHRTVTGELFF
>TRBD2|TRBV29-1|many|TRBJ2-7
TGCAGCGTCAGAAAGGGGACTAGCGATGTCGACGAGCAGTACTTC
CSVRKGTSDVDEQYF
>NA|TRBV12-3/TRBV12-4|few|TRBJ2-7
TGTGCCAGCAGTTTTGGTGGGAGAAAGTACGAGCAGTACTTC
CASSFGGRKYEQYF
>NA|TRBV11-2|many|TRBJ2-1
TGTGCCAGCAACAATGGGGCAGGGGAGCAGTTCTTC
CASNNGAGEQFF
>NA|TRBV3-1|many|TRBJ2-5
TGTGCCAGCAGCCTCTCTAGTTCTGGAGAGACCCAGTACTTC
CASSLSSSGETQYF
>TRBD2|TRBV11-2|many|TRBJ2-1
TGTGCCAGCAGCTTAGTGGGTTTCCTAGCGGTCTTC
CASSLVGFLAVF
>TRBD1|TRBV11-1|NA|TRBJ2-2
TGTACCAGCAGCTCTGGGACAGCGAACACCGTGGAGCTGTTTTTT
CTSSSGTANTVELFF
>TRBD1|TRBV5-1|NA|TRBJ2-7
TGCGCCAGCAGCTTGGCAAGGACAGGGGATGGGGAGGTCTACGAGCAGTACTTC
CASSLARTGDGEVYEQYF
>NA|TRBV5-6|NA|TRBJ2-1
TGTGCCAGCAGCTTCACGGGACTTAGCCTCTCAAGTGAGCAGTTCTTC
CASSFTGLSLSSEQFF
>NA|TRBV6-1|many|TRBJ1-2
TGTGCCAGCAGTGAACTAGGGGGAGATGGCTACACCTTC
CASSELGGDGYTF
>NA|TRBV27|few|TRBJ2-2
TGTGCCAGCAGGGGGATGTCCCGCGCCGGGGAGCTGTTTTTT
CASRGMSRAGELFF
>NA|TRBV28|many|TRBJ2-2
TGTGCCAGCAGTTTATCCCAGCTCACCGGGGAGCTGTTTTTT
CASSLSQLTGELFF
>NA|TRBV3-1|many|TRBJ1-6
TGTGCCAGCAGCCAAAACAGGAGGTCACCCCTCCACTTT
CASSQNRRSPLHF
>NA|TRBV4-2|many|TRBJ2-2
TGTGCCAGCAGCCCGTGGGCAGGGGAAAACACCGGGGAGCTGTTTTTT
CASSPWAGENTGELFF
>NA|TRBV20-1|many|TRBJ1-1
TGCAGTGCTAGTCGGCAACTCAACACTGAAGCTTTCTTT
CSASRQLNTEAFF
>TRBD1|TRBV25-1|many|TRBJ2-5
TGTGCCAGCAGTGCGGGACAGGAGGAAGAGACCCAGTACTTC
CASSAGQEEETQYF
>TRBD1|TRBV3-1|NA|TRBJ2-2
TGTGCCAGCAGCCAAGGGGACAGGGACACCGGGGAGCTGTTTTTT
CASSQGDRDTGELFF
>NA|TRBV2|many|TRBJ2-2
TGTGCCAGCAGTGAAGGACTGTCGAACACCGGGGAGCTGTTTTTT
CASSEGLSNTGELFF
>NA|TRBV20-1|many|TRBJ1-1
TGCAGTGCTAGTCGCGGCACTGAAGCTTTCTTT
CSASRGTEAFF
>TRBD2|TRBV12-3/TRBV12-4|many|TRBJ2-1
TGTGCCAGCAGTTTTGGGACTAGTAAAGATGAGCAGTTCTTC
CASSFGTSKDEQFF
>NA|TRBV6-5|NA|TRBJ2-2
TGTGCCAGCAGTTATGCTAGGGGCGACGTCCTGAACACCGGGGAGCTGTTTTTT
CASSYARGDVLNTGELFF
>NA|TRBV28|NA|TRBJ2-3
TGTGCCAGCAATGAATCAGGGCGCCTGCAGGATGCGCAGTATTTT
CASNESGRLQDAQYF
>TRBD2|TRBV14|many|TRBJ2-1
TGTGCCAGCAGCCAAGGACTAGCGGGGTACAATGAGCAGTTCTTC
CASSQGLAGYNEQFF
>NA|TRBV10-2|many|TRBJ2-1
TGCGCCAGCTCTTCCTACAATGAGCAGTTCTTC
CASSSYNEQFF
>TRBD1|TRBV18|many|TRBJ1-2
TGTGCCAGCTCTCTGACCGACCCGATGCGACAGGGAGGAGGCTATGGCTACACCTTC
CASSLTDPMRQGGGYGYTF
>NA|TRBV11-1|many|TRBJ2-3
TGTGCCAGCAGCCTTGGGGGACCGGGATCCACAGATACGCAGTATTTT
CASSLGGPGSTDTQYF
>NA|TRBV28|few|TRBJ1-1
TGTGCCAGCAGTCTGGAACAAGCTGTGAACACTGAAGCTTTCTTT
CASSLEQAVNTEAFF
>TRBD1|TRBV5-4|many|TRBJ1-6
TGTGCCAGCAGCTACGGACAGGGTGGTTCACCCCTCCACTTT
CASSYGQGGSPLHF
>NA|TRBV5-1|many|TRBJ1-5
TGCGCCAGCAGTTCAGCGGGCAATCAGCCCCAGCATTTT
CASSSAGNQPQHF
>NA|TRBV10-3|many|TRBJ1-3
TGTGCCATCAGTCAGTCAGGGCCCGGAAACACCATATATTTT
CAISQSGPGNTIYF
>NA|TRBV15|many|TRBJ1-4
TGTGCCACCAGCAACAGGATGGATGAAAAACTGTTTTTT
CATSNRMDEKLFF
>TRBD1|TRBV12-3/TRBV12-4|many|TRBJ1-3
TGTGCCAGCAGTCCGACAGGGTCAGGAAACACCATATATTTT
CASSPTGSGNTIYF
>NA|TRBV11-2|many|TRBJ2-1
TGTGCCAGCAGACCTAGACTACGACGCGGGGATTCCTACAATGAGCAGTTCTTC
CASRPRLRRGDSYNEQFF